The 23 T cell receptor beta chains given below trace back to one sample, sequenced in a study of sequential checkpoint blockade in melanoma. Treatment described: randomized to nivolumab then ipilimumab (arm A) or the reverse (arm B). Assay: immunoSEQ multiplex PCR; the TCRdb copy retains only in-frame clones and omits some. The table shows some 7,000 clones, with roughly 31% occurring only once. Specimen: tumor tissue (inferred from file names), collected from a patient given nivolumab and ipilimumab in sequence. These receptors originate from a human donor with melanoma.

Only a few counts were recorded for this clone. One end of the junction does not line up with germline, which may come from a read error. The chain carries TRBV6-8 and TRBJ1-2; D possibly corresponds to TRBD1 (6 bases). This CDR3 contains 14 residues. CDR1 is MNHGY and CDR2 is SAAAGT in the germline V gene. CDR3 nucleotide sequence: TGTGCCATCAGTCCGGACAGCGAAACCTATGGCTACACCTTC. It yields the protein CAISPDSETYGYTF.

This clone was counted only a few times. The chain combines TRBV7-5 with TRBJ2-3; the table's D gene call, TRBD2, was not cross checked with the DNA. TRBV7-5 constitutes a pseudogene. The CDR3 covers 16 residues. This CDR3 is CASSLEGEPIRDTQYF. The DNA for the CDR3 is TGTGCCAGCAGCTTAGAGGGAGAGCCCATCAGAGATACGCAGTATTTT.

The rearrangement links TRBV5-1 to TRBJ2-1; 14 positions agree with TRBD2. The germline gives CDR1 SGHRS, CDR2 YFSETQ. The V gene end was trimmed by 0 bases and the J gene end by 7 bases; junction bases not matched to a gene: 15. CDR3 size: 20 residues. The CDR3 region is CASSLAYLGGTSGSWNEQFF. CDR3 sequence (DNA): TGCGCCAGCAGCTTGGCCTATCTGGGGGGGACTAGCGGGAGTTGGAATGAGCAGTTCTTC.

This clone was observed a handful of times. The chain couples TRBV19 to TRBJ1-2, with D unresolved. Germline V gene sequence: CDR1 LNHDA, CDR2 SQIVND (reference sequence). The CDR3 consists of 14 residues. Deletions cut 0 bases from V and 0 bases from J, with 5 bases between. The CDR3 DNA sequence: TGTGCCAGTAGTATAGAGGCAACTAACTATGGCTACACCTTC. Its protein product is CASSIEATNYGYTF.

The chain joins TRBV29-1 to TRBJ2-1; unclear D gene. The germline V gene encodes CDR1 SQVTM and CDR2 ANQGSEA. The CDR3 covers 14 residues. The germline V and J ends were trimmed by 6 bases and 0 bases, with 12 bases remaining between them. Here the CDR3 reads CSVDALSSYNEQFF. CDR3 DNA: TGCAGCGTCGACGCGCTCAGCTCCTACAATGAGCAGTTCTTC.

This clone was counted at least ten times. The chain joins TRBV6-8 to TRBJ2-7; D is unresolved. Germline loops: CDR1 MNHGY, CDR2 SAAAGT. Trimming left V 4 bases short and J 0 bases short, with 16 bases between. This CDR3 region has 16 residues. CDR3 amino acids: CASSSIRVANSYEQYF. The CDR3 DNA reads as TGTGCCAGCAGTTCCATCCGGGTGGCGAACTCCTACGAGCAGTACTTC.

This clone was picked up a small number of times. This chain connects TRBV11-3 to TRBJ2-7; TRBD1 aligns across 9 bases. The V and J ends lost 5 bases and 2 bases, in that order; junction bases with no gene match: 4. From germline, CDR1 is SGHNT and CDR2 YENEEA. There are 14 residues in the CDR3. CDR3 residues: CASSGTGLTYEQYF. As DNA, the CDR3 is TGTGCCAGCAGCGGGACAGGGTTAACCTACGAGCAGTACTTC. The whole variable domain, filled in from reference TRBV11-3 and TRBJ2-7, reads EAGVVQSPRYKIIEKKQPVAFWCNPISGHNTLYWYLQNLGQGPELLIRYENEEAVDDSQLPKDRFSAERLKGVDSTLKIQPAELGDSAVYLCASSGTGLTYEQYFGPGTRLTVT.

This clone is categorized as medium-sized. The V and J genes are TRBV11-3 and TRBJ2-1, with D perhaps assigned TRBD1 or TRBD2 (5 bases each). Germline-derived CDR1 and CDR2 are SGHNT and YENEEA. This CDR3 is built from 15 residues. V lost 1 base to trimming and J lost 6 bases, with 13 bases between them. In nucleotides, the CDR3 is TGTGCCAGCAGCTTAGGGTATGGGGACGGCAATGAGCAGTTCTTC. Its protein product is CASSLGYGDGNEQFF.

This clone was recorded a few times. CDR3: CAWREGLVGELFF. For the CDR3, the DNA is TGTGCCTGGCGGGAGGGCCTCGTCGGGGAGCTGTTTTTT. The rearrangement joins TRBV30 to TRBJ2-2; 8 nucleotides line up with TRBD2. With V trimmed by 5 bases and J by 7 bases, 6 bases remained unmatched. Per the germline V gene, CDR1 is GTSNPN and CDR2 is SVGIG (reference sequence). This CDR3 spans 13 amino acids.

This clone has more than one count but fewer than ten. The rearrangement links TRBV14 to TRBJ2-3; D gene uncertain. V was cut by 1 base and J by 7 bases, with 9 bases left in between. The CDR3 extends over 13 amino acids. The V gene's germline CDR1 is SGHDN and CDR2 FVKESK. The DNA for the CDR3 is TGTGCCAGCAGCCAAGTGATGACGAATACGCAGTATTTT. Amino acids: CASSQVMTNTQYF.

This clone counts as medium-sized. V and J are TRBV14 and TRBJ2-2; D gene unclear. With 0 bases removed from V and 7 bases from J, the gap between germline ends came to 15 bases. The CDR3 is 16 residues long. CDR1 SGHDN and CDR2 FVKESK come from the germline V gene. CDR3 region: CASSQDSSERVGELFF. DNA of the CDR3: TGTGCCAGCAGCCAAGATTCAAGCGAAAGGGTCGGGGAGCTGTTTTTT.

By share of the sample, this clone is medium-sized. The genes are TRBV11-3 and TRBJ2-1; 9 nucleotides line up with TRBD2. The CDR3 has 17 residues. V gave up 4 bases and J gave up 9 bases; unmatched junction bases: 16. The germline CDR1 and CDR2 sequences are SGHNT and YENEEA. This chain's CDR3 is CASSSRDLGLAAAEQFF. The CDR3, as DNA: TGTGCCAGCAGCTCTAGAGATTTGGGACTAGCCGCCGCTGAGCAGTTCTTC.

By proportion, this clone is medium-sized (0.01 to 0.1%). The V call is TRBV6-8, the J call TRBJ2-7, with 10 bases matching TRBD2. With 5 bases clipped from V and 3 bases from J, the junction kept 4 bases outside the gene matches. This CDR3 spans 14 amino acids. Germline CDR1 reads MNHGY; CDR2 reads SAAAGT. Here the CDR3 reads CASSTGLADYEQYF. The CDR3 DNA reads TGTGCCAGCAGTACCGGACTAGCGGACTACGAGCAGTACTTC.

As to this clone: Other DNA sequences within the sample encode an identical CDR3. V and J are TRBV5-1 and TRBJ2-1; possible D gene TRBD2, 5 bases. CDR3 length equals 14 residues. Germline CDR1 is SGHRS and CDR2 is YFSETQ. Trimming pared 2 bases from V and 4 bases from J, leaving 10 bases between. For the CDR3, the DNA is TGCGCCAGCAGCTTAGGGAGTACTTACAATGAGCAGTTCTTC. It yields the protein CASSLGSTYNEQFF.

This clone was detected ten times or more. The chain combines TRBV9 with TRBJ1-1; 12 bases line up with TRBD1. Per germline, CDR1 SGDLS and CDR2 YYNGEE. Trimming cost V 3 bases and J 2 bases; bases outside gene matches: 11. The CDR3 length is 18 residues. The CDR3 DNA reads as TGTGCCAGCAGCGGACCGACCGGGACAGGGGGCCCCAACACTGAAGCTTTCTTT. Translated: CASSGPTGTGGPNTEAFF.

There are a few counts of this clone. The V call is TRBV6-8, the J call TRBJ1-4; D uncertain. This CDR3 is 16 amino acids long. The V gene's germline CDR1 is MNHGY and CDR2 SAAAGT. V was pared by 8 bases and J by 6 bases, with 22 bases between. The CDR3 loop is CASGSNGPGEYEKLFF. The CDR3 region has the DNA TGTGCCAGCGGCTCAAATGGTCCGGGAGAATATGAAAAACTGTTTTTT.

Many counts were recorded for this clone. The V and J genes are TRBV11-3 and TRBJ1-2; 12 bases map to TRBD1. This CDR3 has 15 amino acids. V shed 6 bases, J shed 8 bases, and the junction held 10 bases outside the gene matches. Germline CDR1 SGHNT, CDR2 YENEEA. This CDR3 reads CASRHNRDRGHGYTF. CDR3 nucleotides: TGTGCCAGCAGACATAATAGGGACAGGGGGCACGGCTACACCTTC.

The J gene is TRBJ2-7, the V gene TRBV14, with D tentatively TRBD1 or TRBD2 (6 bases each). The CDR3 has 14 amino acids. Trimming stripped 2 bases from V and 6 bases from J, with 14 bases between. The germline CDR1 and CDR2 sequences are SGHDN and FVKESK. CDR3 bases: TGTGCCAGCAGCCAAATCCGGGGGCAAGGCGAGCAGTACTTC. Its protein is CASSQIRGQGEQYF. The complete variable domain, with remaining parts taken from reference TRBV14 and TRBJ2-7, reads EAGVTQFPSHSVIEKGQTVTLRCDPISGHDNLYWYRRVMGKEIKFLLHFVKESKQDESGMPNNRFLAERTGGTYSTLKVQPAELEDSGVYFCASSQIRGQGEQYFGPGTRLTVT.

The chain joins TRBV29-1 to TRBJ2-3; the match to TRBD2 covers 7 bases. The CDR3 totals 13 residues. Per germline, CDR1 SQVTM and CDR2 ANQGSEA. V gave up 3 bases and J gave up 0 bases; unmatched junction bases: 0. The CDR3 sequence: CSVEGGSTDTQYF. Written as DNA, the CDR3 is TGCAGCGTTGAGGGGGGGAGCACAGATACGCAGTATTTT.

This clone showed up just a few times. The gene calls are TRBV9 and TRBJ2-7; TRBD2 matches at 7 bases. CDR3 length: 17 residues. Trimming at V came to 0 bases and at J to 1 base, leaving 10 bases not matched to a gene. Germline values: CDR1 SGDLS, CDR2 YYNGEE. The CDR3 loop reads CASSVASGTTRSYEQYF. The CDR3 DNA follows: TGTGCCAGCAGCGTAGCGAGCGGGACGACTCGGTCCTACGAGCAGTACTTC.

This clone was recorded a few times. The chain employs TRBV6-8 and TRBJ2-7; 9 bases agree with TRBD2. Germline CDR1 MNHGY, CDR2 SAAAGT. V lost 2 bases and J lost 5; bases outside the gene matches: 13. The CDR3 loop spans 17 amino acids. Here the CDR3 reads CASSYDPLWREGDEQYF. The CDR3 DNA is TGTGCCAGCAGTTACGACCCCCTGTGGCGGGAGGGCGACGAGCAGTACTTC.

The J gene is TRBJ1-3, the V gene TRBV5-1; D ambiguous. This CDR3 has 16 amino acids. Trimming removed 0 bases from V and 3 bases from J, with 13 bases in between. CDR1 and CDR2 (germline): SGHRS, YFSETQ. CDR3 DNA: TGCGCCAGCAGCTTGGTTGACATGACCCTTGGAAACACCATATATTTT. It specifies CASSLVDMTLGNTIYF.

This chain connects TRBV11-3 to TRBJ1-1, with unresolved D. This CDR3 is 14 amino acids long. Looked up from germline, CDR1 is SGHNT and CDR2 is YENEEA. Trimming removed 1 base from V and 1 base from J, with 7 bases in between. CDR3 protein: CASSLGLGNTEAFF. Here the CDR3 DNA reads TGTGCCAGCAGCTTAGGGTTGGGGAACACTGAAGCTTTCTTT.